These 25 T cell receptor beta chains originate from one sample sequenced in a study of blood T cell repertoires in COVID-19. This table comes from immunoSEQ multiplex PCR, and its TCRdb copy is limited to in-frame clones, with some not included. Here the sample spans more than 85,000 clones, over 80% being singletons. The sequencing input was peripheral blood. The source of these receptors is a human donor in a cohort sampled during active COVID-19.

This clone was counted between two and nine times. The chain joins TRBV25-1 to TRBJ2-3; TRBD1 matches 9 bases. Germline CDR1 reads MGHDK; CDR2 reads SYGVNS. V shed 8 bases, J shed 6 bases, and the junction held 15 bases outside the gene matches. CDR3 length equals 16 residues. The CDR3, as DNA: TGTGCCAGCTCTAAGAAAGGGGACAGGGAAGGGGATACGCAGTATTTT. This sequence encodes CASSKKGDREGDTQYF.

This rearrangement joins TRBV27 to TRBJ1-2, with 8 bases fitting TRBD1. Trimming took 7 bases from V and 3 from J; bases not matched to a gene: 7. Germline loops: CDR1 MNHEY, CDR2 SMNVEV (reference sequence). The CDR3 runs to 14 residues. CDR3 DNA sequence: TGTGCCAGCAAGCCCAGGGGGCGCGACTATGGCTACACCTTC. Translation gives CASKPRGRDYGYTF.

The chain joins TRBV5-8 to TRBJ2-5; 9 positions agree with TRBD2. The length of the CDR3 is 15 residues. The ends lost 0 bases at V and 5 bases at J; junction bases unmatched: 5. In germline, CDR1 is SGHTS, CDR2 YDEGEE. The CDR3 spells CASSLAGLAGETQYF. The DNA of the CDR3 is TGTGCCAGCAGCTTGGCGGGACTAGCCGGGGAGACCCAGTACTTC.

The chain links TRBV4-1 to TRBJ2-1, with 8 bases that match TRBD2. The junction had 6 bases not matched to a gene; V was cut back by 2 bases and J by 3 bases. Germline CDR1 is MGHRA and CDR2 is YSYEKL. This CDR3 is 16 amino acids long. CDR3 DNA sequence: TGCGCCAGCAGCCAAAGAGCGGGAGTCCTCTACAATGAGCAGTTCTTC. Translating gives CASSQRAGVLYNEQFF.

The chain combines TRBV10-3 with TRBJ2-1; TRBD2 aligns across 8 bases. Germline V gene data show CDR1 as ENHRY and CDR2 as SYGVKD. The CDR3 consists of 15 residues. With 9 bases clipped from V and 4 bases from J, the junction kept 11 bases outside the gene matches. Written as DNA, the CDR3 is TGTGCCATTTCTGAGGGAACTAGCGGATACAATGAGCAGTTCTTC. Translated: CAISEGTSGYNEQFF.

This sequence joins TRBV2 and TRBJ1-2; D is uncertain. V was cut by 7 bases and J by 6 bases, with 12 bases left in between. The CDR3 contains 12 residues. The germline V gene has CDR1 SNHLY and CDR2 FYNNEI. The CDR3 DNA reads TGTGCCAGCATAGGAGGGAGGGATGGCTACACCTTC. Translated: CASIGGRDGYTF.

V gene TRBV6-6 combines with J gene TRBJ1-2; 11 bases match TRBD1. The V segment lost 5 bases and the J segment 0 bases; nucleotides outside the gene matches: 5. The CDR3 is 16 amino acids. From germline, CDR1 is MNHNY and CDR2 SVGAGI (reference sequence). CDR3 residues: CASSKGQGGSNYGYTF. CDR3 nucleotides: TGTGCCAGCAGTAAGGGACAGGGGGGTTCTAACTATGGCTACACCTTC.

This chain joins TRBV10-3 and TRBJ2-7; 10 bases match TRBD2. The CDR3 covers 13 residues. V trimming: 6 bases; J trimming: 5 bases; junction bases outside the gene matches: 4. Germline lookup yields CDR1 ENHRY and CDR2 SYGVKD. The CDR3, as DNA: TGTGCCATCAGGGATAGCGGGAGGCACGAGCAGTACTTC. Encoded protein: CAIRDSGRHEQYF.

This chain uses TRBV18 with TRBJ2-7, with 9 positions matching TRBD2. The CDR3 is made up of 14 amino acids. The ends lost 1 base at V and 6 bases at J; junction bases unmatched: 4. Germline V CDR1 and CDR2: KGHSH, LQKENI. The CDR3 here is CASSPLAGVGEQYF. The CDR3 DNA sequence: TGTGCCAGCTCACCACTAGCGGGGGTGGGCGAGCAGTACTTC. The full variable domain, rest sourced from reference TRBV18 and TRBJ2-7, is NAGVMQNPRHLVRRRGQEARLRCSPMKGHSHVYWYRQLPEEGLKFMVYLQKENIIDESGMPKERFSAEFPKEGPSILRIQQVVRGDSAAYFCASSPLAGVGEQYFGPGTRLTVT.

This clone was recorded a few times. The gene calls are TRBV7-3 and TRBJ2-1; perhaps TRBD1 as D (6 bases). Trimming removed 6 bases from V and 11 bases from J, with 14 bases in between. This CDR3 is 12 amino acids long. Per the germline V gene, CDR1 is SGHTA and CDR2 is FQGTGA. Here the CDR3 reads CASSPQGKKQFF. DNA of the CDR3: TGTGCCAGCAGTCCTCAGGGGAAAAAGCAGTTCTTC.

The V and J genes are TRBV19 and TRBJ1-1; D ambiguous. Germline CDR1 is LNHDA and CDR2 is SQIVND (reference sequence). The V end was cut by 5 bases, the J end by 5 bases, with 18 bases between. CDR3 size: 15 residues. The DNA of the CDR3 is TGTGCCAGTAGTTCCGGAGGAGTGGGGAGAACTGAAGCTTTCTTT. Amino acids: CASSSGGVGRTEAFF.

The chain carries TRBV5-6 and TRBJ2-3; perhaps TRBD1 as D (6 bases). V lost 2 bases, J lost 3 bases, and 13 bases lay in between. Looked up from germline, CDR1 is SGHDT and CDR2 is YYEEEE. This CDR3 region has 15 residues. The CDR3 region has the DNA TGTGCCAGCAGCTTCTTGCAGGGGAGTACAGATACGCAGTATTTT. This translates into CASSFLQGSTDTQYF.

CDR3 DNA: TGTGCCAGCAGCCCCAAGGGTGGGGGGACTGAAGCTTTCTTT. It translates to CASSPKGGGTEAFF. The rearrangement uses TRBV5-5 and TRBJ1-1; a possible D gene is TRBD1 (5 bases). V lost 4 bases and J lost 5, with 15 bases in between. CDR3 size: 14 residues. The germline CDR1 and CDR2 sequences are SGHKS and YYEKEE (reference sequence).

The rearrangement uses TRBV18 and TRBJ1-2, with D hard to call. Trimming took off 2 bases at V and 5 bases at J, with 9 bases between the two ends. CDR3 length: 13 residues. CDR1 KGHSH and CDR2 LQKENI come from the germline V gene. The CDR3 DNA is TGTGCCAGCTCACCAAATCCCAGATATGGCTACACCTTC. It specifies CASSPNPRYGYTF.

As to this clone: A read error may account for a junction end that differs from germline. The V and J genes are TRBV6-6 and TRBJ2-1; D is ambiguous. CDR1 is MNHNY, CDR2 SVGAGI, per germline (reference sequence). The CDR3 covers 12 residues. The chain's CDR3 is CASSYSNNEQFF. The CDR3, as DNA: TGTGCCAGCAGTTACTCCAACAATGAGCAGTTCTTC.

DNA of the CDR3: TGTGCCAGCAGCTCGGACAGGGGGAATCAGCCCCAGCATTTT. Its protein is CASSSDRGNQPQHF. The chain is built from TRBV7-2 and TRBJ1-5, with 10 bases that match TRBD1. CDR1 SGHTA and CDR2 FQGNSA come from the germline V gene. With 4 bases clipped from V and 4 bases from J, the junction kept 1 base outside the gene matches. The CDR3 extends over 14 amino acids. The variable domain in full, completed from reference TRBV7-2 and TRBJ1-5, reads GAGVSQSPSNKVTEKGKDVELRCDPISGHTALYWYRQSLGQGLEFLIYFQGNSAPDKSGLPSDRFSAERTGGSVSTLTIQRTQQEDSAVYLCASSSDRGNQPQHFGDGTRLSIL.

This rearrangement joins TRBV5-4 to TRBJ1-1; D uncertain. The germline gives CDR1 SGHNT, CDR2 YYREEE (reference sequence). V lost 0 bases and J lost 0, with 9 bases in between. The CDR3 contains 15 residues. As DNA, the CDR3 is TGTGCCAGCAGCTTGGTCGGGAATATGAACACTGAAGCTTTCTTT. Its translation is CASSLVGNMNTEAFF.

The chain employs TRBV2 and TRBJ1-1; 8 nucleotides line up with TRBD1. The CDR3 extends over 15 amino acids. The V and J ends lost 4 bases and 1 base, in that order; junction bases with no gene match: 5. Germline CDR1 reads SNHLY; CDR2 reads FYNNEI. CDR3 sequence reads: CASSARQGPNTEAFF. The CDR3, as DNA: TGTGCCAGCAGTGCCCGACAGGGGCCGAACACTGAAGCTTTCTTT.

The rearrangement links TRBV5-5 to TRBJ2-7, with D possibly being TRBD1 (5 bases). This CDR3 comprises 16 residues. V was trimmed by 0 bases and J by 0 bases, leaving 13 bases between them. Per the germline V gene, CDR1 is SGHKS and CDR2 is YYEKEE (reference sequence). CDR3 loop: CASSLEYRWISYEQYF. DNA of the CDR3: TGTGCCAGCAGCTTGGAATACAGGTGGATCTCCTACGAGCAGTACTTC.

CDR3 in amino acids: CASSLRLAGEETQYF. CDR3 in DNA: TGTGCCAGCAGTTTGCGGCTAGCGGGAGAAGAGACCCAGTACTTC. This rearrangement joins TRBV28 to TRBJ2-5, with 10 bases identical to TRBD2. From germline, CDR1 is MDHEN and CDR2 SYDVKM. This CDR3 spans 15 amino acids. Germline trimming cut 3 bases from V and 3 bases from J; bases unmatched to any gene: 4.

The V call is TRBV28, the J call TRBJ2-7; 9 bases are shared with TRBD1. V lost 5 bases and J lost 2; bases outside the gene matches: 4. The CDR3 has 14 residues. CDR1 and CDR2 (germline): MDHEN, SYDVKM. CDR3 DNA: TGTGCCAGCAGTGGACAGGGGTCCCCCTACGAGCAGTACTTC. As protein: CASSGQGSPYEQYF.

The chain recombines TRBV24-1 with TRBJ2-3, with 10 bases lining up with TRBD2. The CDR3 extends over 17 amino acids. Germline V gives CDR1 KGHDR, CDR2 SFDVKD. After removal of 0 bases from V and 4 bases from J, the junction contained 6 bases not matched to a gene. Here the CDR3 reads CATSDLSGGALADTQYF. Written as DNA, the CDR3 is TGTGCCACCAGTGATTTGAGCGGGGGGGCTCTTGCAGATACGCAGTATTTT.

This rearrangement joins TRBV4-1 to TRBJ1-2, with no clear D. CDR3 size: 12 residues. Trimming took 1 base from V and 8 from J, leaving 8 bases between them. CDR1 MGHRA and CDR2 YSYEKL come from the germline V gene. CDR3: CASSQGGNGYTF. CDR3 nucleotide sequence: TGCGCCAGCAGCCAAGGAGGGAACGGCTACACCTTC.

The chain couples TRBV4-3 to TRBJ2-6; TRBD1 aligns across 12 bases. The germline CDR1 and CDR2 sequences are LGHNA and YSLEER. The CDR3 contains 19 residues. Germline trimming cut 4 bases from V and 0 bases from J; bases unmatched to any gene: 7. DNA of the CDR3: TGCGCCAGCAGCCCAGGGACAGGGGGCGACCCCTCTGGGGCCAACGTCCTGACTTTC. It encodes CASSPGTGGDPSGANVLTF.

Remarks on this clone: Other nucleotide sequences in the sample specify the same CDR3. This sequence joins TRBV9 and TRBJ1-1; TRBD1 is a possible D gene (5 bases). V was clipped by 0 bases and J by 0 bases, with 9 bases between them. Germline-derived CDR1 and CDR2 are SGDLS and YYNGEE. The CDR3 runs to 15 residues. CDR3 protein: CASSVGDRLNTEAFF. CDR3 DNA: TGTGCCAGCAGCGTAGGAGACAGATTGAACACTGAAGCTTTCTTT.